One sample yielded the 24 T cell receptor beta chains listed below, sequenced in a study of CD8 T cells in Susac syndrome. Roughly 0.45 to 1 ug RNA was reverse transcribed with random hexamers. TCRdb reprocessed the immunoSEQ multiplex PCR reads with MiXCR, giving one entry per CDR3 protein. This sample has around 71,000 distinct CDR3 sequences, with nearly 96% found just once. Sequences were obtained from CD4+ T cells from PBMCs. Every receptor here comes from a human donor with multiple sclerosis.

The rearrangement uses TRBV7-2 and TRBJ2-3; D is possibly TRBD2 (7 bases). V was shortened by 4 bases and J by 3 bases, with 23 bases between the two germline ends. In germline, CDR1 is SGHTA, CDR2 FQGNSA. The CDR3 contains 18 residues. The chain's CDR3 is CASSSRRDTREVTDTQYF. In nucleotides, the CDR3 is TGTGCCAGCAGCTCGAGGCGGGACACCCGGGAGGTGACAGATACGCAGTATTTT.

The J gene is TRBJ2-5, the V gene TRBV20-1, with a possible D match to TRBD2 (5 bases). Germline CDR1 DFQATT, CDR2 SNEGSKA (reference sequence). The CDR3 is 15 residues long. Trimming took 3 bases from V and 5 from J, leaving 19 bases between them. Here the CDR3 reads CSASKSSSVEETQYF. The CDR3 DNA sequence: TGCAGTGCTAGTAAGTCTAGCTCTGTAGAGGAGACCCAGTACTTC.

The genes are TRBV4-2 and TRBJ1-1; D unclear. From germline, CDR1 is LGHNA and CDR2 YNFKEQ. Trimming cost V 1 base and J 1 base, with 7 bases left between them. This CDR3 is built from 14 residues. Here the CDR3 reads CASSQAAQNTEAFF. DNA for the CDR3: TGTGCCAGCAGCCAAGCTGCGCAGAACACTGAAGCTTTCTTT.

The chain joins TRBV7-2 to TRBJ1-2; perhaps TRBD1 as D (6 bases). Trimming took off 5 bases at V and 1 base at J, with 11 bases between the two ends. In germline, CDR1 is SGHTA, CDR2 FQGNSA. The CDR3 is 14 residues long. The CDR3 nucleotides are TGTGCCAGCAGCCCGAGGGGGAGTAACTATGGCTACACCTTC. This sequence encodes CASSPRGSNYGYTF.

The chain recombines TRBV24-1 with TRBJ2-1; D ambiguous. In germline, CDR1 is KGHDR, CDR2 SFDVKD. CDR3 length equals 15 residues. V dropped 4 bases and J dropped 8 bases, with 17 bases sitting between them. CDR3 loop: CATSDRIESGDEQFF. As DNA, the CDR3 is TGTGCCACCAGTGACCGCATAGAGTCAGGCGATGAGCAGTTCTTC.

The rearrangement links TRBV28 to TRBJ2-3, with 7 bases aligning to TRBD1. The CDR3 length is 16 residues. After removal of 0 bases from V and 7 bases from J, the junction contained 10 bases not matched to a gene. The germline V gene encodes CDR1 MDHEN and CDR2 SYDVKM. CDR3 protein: CASSLWGDSQTNTQYF. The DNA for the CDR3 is TGTGCCAGCAGTTTATGGGGGGACAGTCAAACTAATACGCAGTATTTT.

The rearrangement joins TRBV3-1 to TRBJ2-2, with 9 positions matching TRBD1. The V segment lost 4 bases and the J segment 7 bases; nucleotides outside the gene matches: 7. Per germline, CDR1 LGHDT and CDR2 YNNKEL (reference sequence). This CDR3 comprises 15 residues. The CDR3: CASSPNRGLGGELFF. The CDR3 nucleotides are TGTGCCAGCAGCCCCAACAGGGGGCTCGGCGGGGAGCTGTTTTTT.

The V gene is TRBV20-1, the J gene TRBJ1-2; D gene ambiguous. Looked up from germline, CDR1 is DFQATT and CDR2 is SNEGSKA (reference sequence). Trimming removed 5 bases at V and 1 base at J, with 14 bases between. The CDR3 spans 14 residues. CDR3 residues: CSAASIGDNYGYTF. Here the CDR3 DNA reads TGCAGTGCTGCATCGATTGGAGATAACTATGGCTACACCTTC.

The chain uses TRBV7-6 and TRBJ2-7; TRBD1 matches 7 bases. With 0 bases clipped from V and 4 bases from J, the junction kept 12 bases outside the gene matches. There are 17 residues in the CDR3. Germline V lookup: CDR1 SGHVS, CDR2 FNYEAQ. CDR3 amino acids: CASSLAPIQGTYYEQYF. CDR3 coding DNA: TGTGCCAGCAGCTTAGCCCCGATACAGGGGACCTATTACGAGCAGTACTTC.

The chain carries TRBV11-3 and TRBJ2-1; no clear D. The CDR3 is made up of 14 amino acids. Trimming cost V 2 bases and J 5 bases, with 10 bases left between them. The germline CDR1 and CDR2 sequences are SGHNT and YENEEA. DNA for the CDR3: TGTGCCAGCAGCTTAATCGAAGGTAACAATGAGCAGTTCTTC. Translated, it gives CASSLIEGNNEQFF. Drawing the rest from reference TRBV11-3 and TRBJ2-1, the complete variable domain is EAGVVQSPRYKIIEKKQPVAFWCNPISGHNTLYWYLQNLGQGPELLIRYENEEAVDDSQLPKDRFSAERLKGVDSTLKIQPAELGDSAVYLCASSLIEGNNEQFFGPGTRLTVL.

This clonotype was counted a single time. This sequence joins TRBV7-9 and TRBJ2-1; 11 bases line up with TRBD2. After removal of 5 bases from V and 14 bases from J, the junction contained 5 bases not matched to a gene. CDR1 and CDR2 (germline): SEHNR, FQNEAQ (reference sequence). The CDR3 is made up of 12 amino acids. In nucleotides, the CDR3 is TGTGCCAGCAGCCCTAGCGGGGGGTCTGAGTTCTTC. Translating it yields CASSPSGGSEFF.

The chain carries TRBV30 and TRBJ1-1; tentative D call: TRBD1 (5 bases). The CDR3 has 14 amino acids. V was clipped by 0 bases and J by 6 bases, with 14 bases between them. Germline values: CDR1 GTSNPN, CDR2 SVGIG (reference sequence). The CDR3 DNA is TGTGCCTGGAGTGTACAGGCCGGGGGATCTGAAGCTTTCTTT. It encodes CAWSVQAGGSEAFF.

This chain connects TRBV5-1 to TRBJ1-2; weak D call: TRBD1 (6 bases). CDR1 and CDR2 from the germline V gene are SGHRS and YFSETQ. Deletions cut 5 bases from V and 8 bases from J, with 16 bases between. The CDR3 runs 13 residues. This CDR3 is CASSLGTSGGYTF. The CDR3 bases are TGCGCCAGCAGTCTCGGGACATCCGGCGGCTACACCTTC.

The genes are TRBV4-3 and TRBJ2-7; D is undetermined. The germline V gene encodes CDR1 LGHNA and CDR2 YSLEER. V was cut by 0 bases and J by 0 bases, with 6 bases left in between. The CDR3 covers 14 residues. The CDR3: CASSQDYNSYEQYF. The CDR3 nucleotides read TGCGCCAGCAGCCAAGACTACAACTCCTACGAGCAGTACTTC.

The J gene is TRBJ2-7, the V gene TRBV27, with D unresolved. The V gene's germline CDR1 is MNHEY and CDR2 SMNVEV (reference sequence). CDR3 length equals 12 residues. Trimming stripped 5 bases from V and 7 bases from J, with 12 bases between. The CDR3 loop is CASSPRGTEQYF. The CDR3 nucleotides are TGTGCCAGCAGTCCCCGAGGCACGGAGCAGTACTTC.

CDR3 DNA: TGTGCCAGCAGTTTACAGGGCTACGAGCAGTACTTC. Its protein product is CASSLQGYEQYF. The chain employs TRBV12-3 or TRBV12-4 and TRBJ2-7; tentative D call: TRBD1 (5 bases). The CDR3 is 12 residues long. V lost 2 bases and J 3 bases, leaving 5 bases between the germline ends.

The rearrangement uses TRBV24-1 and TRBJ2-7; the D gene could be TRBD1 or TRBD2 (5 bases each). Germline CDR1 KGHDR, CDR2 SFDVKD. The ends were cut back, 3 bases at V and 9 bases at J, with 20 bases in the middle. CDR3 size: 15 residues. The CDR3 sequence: CATSDVSEGRRGQYF. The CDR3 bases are TGTGCCACCAGTGATGTATCCGAGGGACGACGCGGGCAGTACTTC.

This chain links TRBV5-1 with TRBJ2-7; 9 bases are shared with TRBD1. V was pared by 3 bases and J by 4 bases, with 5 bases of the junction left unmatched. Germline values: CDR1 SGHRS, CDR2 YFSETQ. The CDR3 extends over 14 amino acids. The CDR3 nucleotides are TGCGCCAGCAGCTCGGGACAGGGAAATTACGAGCAGTACTTC. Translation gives CASSSGQGNYEQYF.

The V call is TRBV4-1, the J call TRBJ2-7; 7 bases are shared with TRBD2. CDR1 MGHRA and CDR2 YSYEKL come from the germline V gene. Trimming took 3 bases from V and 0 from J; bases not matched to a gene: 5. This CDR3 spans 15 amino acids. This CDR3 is CASSQTGLVSYEQYF. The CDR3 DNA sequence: TGCGCCAGCAGCCAGACCGGACTAGTCTCCTACGAGCAGTACTTC.

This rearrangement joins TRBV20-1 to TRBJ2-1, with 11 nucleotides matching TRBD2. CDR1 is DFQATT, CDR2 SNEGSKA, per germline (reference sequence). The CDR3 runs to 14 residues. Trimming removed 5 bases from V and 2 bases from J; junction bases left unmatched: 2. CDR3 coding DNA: TGCAGTGCTGTTAGCGGGAGGGCCTACAATGAGCAGTTCTTC. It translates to CSAVSGRAYNEQFF.

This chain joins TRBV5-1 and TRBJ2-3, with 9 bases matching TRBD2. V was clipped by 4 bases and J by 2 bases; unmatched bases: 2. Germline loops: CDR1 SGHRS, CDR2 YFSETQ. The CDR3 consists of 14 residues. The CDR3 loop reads CASSSGGTTDTQYF. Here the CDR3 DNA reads TGCGCCAGCAGCAGCGGGGGGACCACAGATACGCAGTATTTT. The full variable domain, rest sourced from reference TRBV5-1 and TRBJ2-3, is KAGVTQTPRYLIKTRGQQVTLSCSPISGHRSVSWYQQTPGQGLQFLFEYFSETQRNKGNFPGRFSGRQFSNSRSEMNVSTLELGDSALYLCASSSGGTTDTQYFGPGTRLTVL.

The CDR3 region has the DNA TGTGCCAGCAGCGTAGGACATACTAGGACTGAAGCTTTCTTT. This codes for CASSVGHTRTEAFF. V usage is TRBV9 and J usage is TRBJ1-1; D ambiguous. Trimming shortened V by 0 bases and J by 5 bases, and 11 bases separated the two germline ends. The germline CDR1 and CDR2 sequences are SGDLS and YYNGEE. The CDR3 loop spans 14 amino acids.

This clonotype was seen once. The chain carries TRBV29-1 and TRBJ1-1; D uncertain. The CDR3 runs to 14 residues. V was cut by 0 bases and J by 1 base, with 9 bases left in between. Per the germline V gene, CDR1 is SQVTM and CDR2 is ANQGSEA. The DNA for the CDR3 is TGCAGCGTTGAAGATCGTGGCGGGAACACTGAAGCTTTCTTT. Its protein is CSVEDRGGNTEAFF.

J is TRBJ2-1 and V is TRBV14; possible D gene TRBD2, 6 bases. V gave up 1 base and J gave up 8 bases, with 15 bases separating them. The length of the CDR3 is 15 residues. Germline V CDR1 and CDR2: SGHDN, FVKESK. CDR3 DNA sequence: TGTGCCAGCAGCCAAGCCGGGGGATCGAAATATGAGCAGTTCTTC. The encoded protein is CASSQAGGSKYEQFF.